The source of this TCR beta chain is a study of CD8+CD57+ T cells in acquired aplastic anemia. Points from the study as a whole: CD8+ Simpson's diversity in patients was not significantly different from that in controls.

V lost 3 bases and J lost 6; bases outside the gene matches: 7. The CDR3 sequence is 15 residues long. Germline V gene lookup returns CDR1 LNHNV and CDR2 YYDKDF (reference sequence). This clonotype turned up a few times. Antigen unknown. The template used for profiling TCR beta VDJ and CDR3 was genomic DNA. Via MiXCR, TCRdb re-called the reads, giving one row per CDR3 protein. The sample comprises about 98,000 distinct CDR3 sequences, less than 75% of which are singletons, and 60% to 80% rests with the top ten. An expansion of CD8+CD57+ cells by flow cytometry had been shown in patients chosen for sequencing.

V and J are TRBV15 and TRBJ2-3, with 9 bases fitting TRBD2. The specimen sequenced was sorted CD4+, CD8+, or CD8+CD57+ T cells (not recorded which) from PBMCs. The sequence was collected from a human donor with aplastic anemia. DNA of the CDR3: TGTGCCACCAGCAGGTTAGCGGGGGCATTGGATACGCAGTATTTT. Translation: CATSRLAGALDTQYF.